The 17 T cell receptor beta chains below all came from one sample that was sequenced in a study of blood T cells in healthy people across ages (dated by TCRdb to the mid-2010s). The library was produced with 5' RACE. The sequencer was an Illumina HiSeq 2500. A second PCR of about 6 to 12 cycles was performed with a sample-barcoded 5' primer and a J-beta primer mix. Starting from the raw public reads, TCRdb applied fastp trimming at Q25, assembled clones with MiXCR and retained in-frame beta chains. CDR3 protein sequences are deduplicated, and each keeps its most common genes and DNA. For this sample the table gives 1.5 million to 2 million distinct CDR3 sequences, of which roughly 28% were detected only once. Over 7% of the sample lies in the top ten. Sequenced input: blood. Receptor source: a woman younger than 45 in good health.

V is TRBV4-3 and J is TRBJ2-5; perhaps TRBD2 as D (5 bases). Trimming pared 0 bases from V and 2 bases from J, leaving 19 bases between. From germline, CDR1 is LGHNA and CDR2 YSLEER. The CDR3 consists of 18 residues. The CDR3 DNA follows: TGCGCCAGCAGCCAAGATCTAATAACTAGGACCTCACAAGAGACCCAGTACTTC. This gives the protein CASSQDLITRTSQETQYF.

V gene TRBV9 combines with J gene TRBJ1-1; no clear D gene. Trimming pared 6 bases from V and 6 bases from J, leaving 15 bases between. The CDR3 spans 13 residues. The germline gives CDR1 SGDLS, CDR2 YYNGEE. The CDR3 reads CASTPVRRPEAFF. DNA for the CDR3: TGTGCCAGCACTCCTGTTAGGCGGCCTGAAGCTTTCTTT.

The table lists this clonotype with many counts. J is TRBJ2-7 and V is TRBV4-1, with TRBD1 as a possible D gene (6 bases). This CDR3 spans 15 amino acids. Trimming stripped 1 base from V and 5 bases from J, with 15 bases between. Germline V gene data show CDR1 as MGHRA and CDR2 as YSYEKL. In nucleotides, the CDR3 is TGCGCCAGCAGCCAAGGCACAACACAGGGTAACGAGCAGTACTTC. Protein: CASSQGTTQGNEQYF.

The table lists this clonotype with a few counts. The chain uses TRBV10-3 and TRBJ1-1; D is unclear. Germline loops: CDR1 ENHRY, CDR2 SYGVKD. Trimming took 3 bases from V and 5 from J, leaving 13 bases between them. The CDR3 is 14 amino acids. The CDR3 bases are TGTGCCATCAGTGATTCGGAGGGAAGGACTGAAGCTTTCTTT. Amino acids: CAISDSEGRTEAFF.

This clonotype was observed a handful of times. A read error is possible here, since a much larger clone lies one base away. V usage is TRBV5-1 and J usage is TRBJ2-3, with D maybe TRBD2 (5 bases). This CDR3 contains 17 residues. Germline V lookup: CDR1 SGHRS, CDR2 YFSETQ. CDR3 sequence reads: CASSLAVSSPSTDRQYF. For the CDR3, the DNA is TGCGCCAGCAGCTTGGCCGTATCTAGCCCGAGCACAGATAGGCAGTATTTT.

This clonotype has just a few counts. The CDR3 DNA reads as TGTGCCAGCAGCTTAACGGGACAGGGAGTCAATTCACCCCTCCACTTT. This encodes CASSLTGQGVNSPLHF. The genes are TRBV7-6 and TRBJ1-6; TRBD1 agrees at 9 bases. J gave up 7 bases and V 2 bases, and 6 bases lay outside the gene matches. This CDR3 has 16 residues. The V gene's germline CDR1 is SGHVS and CDR2 FNYEAQ.

The table lists this clonotype with a count of one. V usage is TRBV7-9 and J usage is TRBJ2-2; D is unresolved. The CDR3 totals 13 residues. CDR1 and CDR2 from the germline V gene are SEHNR and FQNEAQ (reference sequence). V was clipped by 7 bases and J by 6 bases, with 12 bases between them. This CDR3 reads CASNSLEPGELFF. The CDR3 nucleotides are TGTGCCAGCAACTCCCTGGAGCCCGGGGAGCTGTTTTTT.

This clonotype was counted between two and nine times. The gene calls are TRBV11-2 and TRBJ2-7; TRBD1 agrees at 7 bases. The CDR3 consists of 12 residues. Germline V gives CDR1 SGHAT, CDR2 FQNNGV. Losses at the gene ends were 5 bases for V and 6 bases for J; bases not matched to a gene: 4. DNA of the CDR3: TGTGCCAGCAGCCAACAGGGGCTCGAGCAGTACTTC. Protein product: CASSQQGLEQYF. Drawing the rest from reference TRBV11-2 and TRBJ2-7, the complete variable domain is EAGVAQSPRYKIIEKRQSVAFWCNPISGHATLYWYQQILGQGPKLLIQFQNNGVVDDSQLPKDRFSAERLKGVDSTLKIQPAKLEDSAVYLCASSQQGLEQYFGPGTRLTVT.

A few counts support this clonotype. The chain recombines TRBV7-8 with TRBJ2-3; TRBD2 matches 11 bases. The CDR3 consists of 17 residues. V shed 5 bases, J shed 2 bases, and the junction held 9 bases outside the gene matches. Germline lookup yields CDR1 SGHVS and CDR2 FQNEAQ. CDR3 sequence (DNA): TGTGCCAGCAGCAAAGGAGAGGGACTAGCGGCCACAGATACGCAGTATTTT. It translates to CASSKGEGLAATDTQYF.

There are a few counts of this clonotype. The V call is TRBV29-1, the J call TRBJ2-3; 9 positions match TRBD2. Germline CDR1 reads SQVTM; CDR2 reads ANQGSEA. This CDR3 contains 17 residues. J gave up 3 bases and V 5 bases, and 15 bases lay outside the gene matches. The CDR3 protein is CSVSPRLAAGGTDTQYF. The CDR3 DNA reads as TGCAGCGTTTCTCCTCGGCTGGCAGCGGGAGGAACAGATACGCAGTATTTT.

This clonotype was detected a few times. The genes are TRBV5-1 and TRBJ2-5; D is possibly TRBD1 or TRBD2 (5 bases each). The V gene's germline CDR1 is SGHRS and CDR2 YFSETQ. The CDR3 is 14 amino acids. Trimming pared 4 bases from V and 7 bases from J, leaving 17 bases between. This CDR3 is CASSPGTATGTQYF. CDR3 nucleotide sequence: TGCGCCAGCAGCCCGGGGACGGCGACGGGGACCCAGTACTTC.

Concerning this clonotype: A read error may be the cause here, since a much bigger clone is one base away. The CDR3 does not close with the conserved phenylalanine or tryptophan, likely indicating a read error. The chain is built from TRBV5-5 and TRBJ2-5, with 11 bases lining up with TRBD2. V lost 0 bases and J lost 4; bases outside the gene matches: 5. The CDR3 covers 16 residues. The germline gives CDR1 SGHKS, CDR2 YYEKEE (reference sequence). This CDR3 is CASSLGLAGGGETQYI. Here the CDR3 DNA reads TGTGCCAGCAGCTTGGGGCTAGCGGGAGGAGGAGAGACCCAGTACATC.

The V gene is TRBV11-2, the J gene TRBJ2-4, with TRBD2 matching 10 bases. The V gene end was trimmed by 2 bases and the J gene end by 1 base; junction bases not matched to a gene: 11. This CDR3 has 19 residues. Germline V gene lookup returns CDR1 SGHAT and CDR2 FQNNGV. The CDR3 DNA reads TGTGCCAGCAGCTTACCCTCCCGGCTAGCGGGAGCGGCCAAAAACATTCAGTACTTC. This sequence encodes CASSLPSRLAGAAKNIQYF.

The CDR3 protein is CASSDVRTNSPLHF. The CDR3 nucleotides read TGTGCCAGCAGTGATGTTCGAACCAATTCACCCCTCCACTTT. The V gene is TRBV25-1, the J gene TRBJ1-6; D not certain. This CDR3 has 14 residues. V was clipped by 3 bases and J by 7 bases, with 10 bases between them. Germline V gene lookup returns CDR1 MGHDK and CDR2 SYGVNS.

This clonotype was detected only a few times. A much larger clone lies a single base off, so this may be a read error. The chain couples TRBV10-2 to TRBJ1-6, with no clear D. This CDR3 is built from 14 residues. Germline V lookup: CDR1 WSHSY, CDR2 SAAADI. CDR3 in DNA: TGCGCCAGCAGTGAGTCGAACTATGATTCACCCCTCCACTTT. As protein: CASSESNYDSPLHF.

V is TRBV28 and J is TRBJ2-1, with TRBD1 matching over 8 bases. The CDR3 loop spans 15 amino acids. Germline V CDR1 and CDR2: MDHEN, SYDVKM. With 0 bases clipped from V and 7 bases from J, the junction kept 5 bases outside the gene matches. Written as DNA, the CDR3 is TGTGCCAGCAGTTTATGGCAGGGGGCACAGAATGAGCAGTTCTTC. This gives the protein CASSLWQGAQNEQFF. Full variable domain (rest looked up from reference TRBV28 and TRBJ2-1): DVKVTQSSRYLVKRTGEKVFLECVQDMDHENMFWYRQDPGLGLRLIYFSYDVKMKEKGDIPEGYSVSREKKERFSLILESASTNQTSMYLCASSLWQGAQNEQFFGPGTRLTVL.

This clonotype was observed a few times. The V gene is TRBV29-1, the J gene TRBJ1-2; no clear D gene. V was clipped by 0 bases and J by 8 bases, with 10 bases between them. Germline V lookup: CDR1 SQVTM, CDR2 ANQGSEA. The CDR3 is 12 residues long. The CDR3 reads CSVEDPVGGYTF. As DNA, the CDR3 is TGCAGCGTTGAAGATCCCGTGGGCGGCTACACCTTC. Drawing the rest from reference TRBV29-1 and TRBJ1-2, the complete variable domain is SAVISQKPSRDICQRGTSLTIQCQVDSQVTMMFWYRQQPGQSLTLIATANQGSEATYESGFVIDKFPISRPNLTFSTLTVSNMSPEDSSIYLCSVEDPVGGYTFGSGTRLTVV.